The clone carrying this TCR beta chain was counted ten times or more. Its antigen is currently unknown. The data were obtained in a study of T-cell reconstitution after alpha-beta-depleted transplantation in children. Study-wide findings and caveats: At the one-year point after transplant, T-cell counts and TCRbeta diversity were found to come mostly from T cells that had been newly produced. Recipient T cells and thymic progenitors that survived gave rise to the high TCRbeta diversity observed at day 60 in some patients. Expanded clones from the graft, numbering several hundred, reportedly supplied alpha-beta T cells about two months after transplant.

During its preparation, the TCRbeta library received unique molecular identifiers. TCRdb ran MiXCR on the PCR reads and lists one entry per CDR3 protein. Of nearly 200,000 distinct CDR3 sequences listed, 5% to 6.5% are singletons. The sample consisted of PBMCs, taken before TCRalphabeta/CD19-depleted stem cell transplant. This receptor was taken from a girl under three years old with combined immunodeficiency, due to receive a stem cell transplant.

The CDR3 loop reads CSVDFGQTNEKLFF. The CDR3 bases are TGCAGCGTTGATTTCGGCCAGACTAATGAAAAACTGTTTTTT. The chain has TRBV29-1 and TRBJ1-4; D not resolved. Germline values: CDR1 SQVTM, CDR2 ANQGSEA. This CDR3 spans 14 amino acids. Trimming pared 3 bases from V and 2 bases from J, leaving 10 bases between.